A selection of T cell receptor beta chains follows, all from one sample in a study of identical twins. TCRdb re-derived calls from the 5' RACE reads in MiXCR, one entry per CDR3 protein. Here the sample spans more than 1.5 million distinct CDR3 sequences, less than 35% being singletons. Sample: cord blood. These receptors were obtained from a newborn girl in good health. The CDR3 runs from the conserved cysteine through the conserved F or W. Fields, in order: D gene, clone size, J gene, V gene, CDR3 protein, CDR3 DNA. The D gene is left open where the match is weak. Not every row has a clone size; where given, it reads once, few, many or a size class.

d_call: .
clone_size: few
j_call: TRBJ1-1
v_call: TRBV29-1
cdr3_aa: CSVGGRVYGSGTEAFF
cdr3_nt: TGCAGCGTTGGTGGTAGGGTGTACGGCTCCGGCACTGAAGCTTTCTTT

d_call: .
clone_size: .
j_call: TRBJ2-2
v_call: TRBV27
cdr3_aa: CASSLRDRRGELFF
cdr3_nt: TGTGCCAGCAGTTTACGGGACCGACGGGGGGAGCTGTTTTTT

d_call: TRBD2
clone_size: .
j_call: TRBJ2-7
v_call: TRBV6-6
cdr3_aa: CASTAGGSFHEQYF
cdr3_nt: TGTGCCAGCACAGCGGGAGGGAGTTTCCACGAGCAGTACTTC

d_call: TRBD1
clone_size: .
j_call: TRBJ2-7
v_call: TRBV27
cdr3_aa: CASSPPTGMGREQYF
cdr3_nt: TGTGCCAGCAGTCCCCCGACAGGGATGGGGCGCGAGCAGTACTTC

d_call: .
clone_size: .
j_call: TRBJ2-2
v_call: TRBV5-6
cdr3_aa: CASGLIGNTGELFF
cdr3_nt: TGTGCCAGCGGCTTGATAGGGAACACCGGGGAGCTGTTTTTT

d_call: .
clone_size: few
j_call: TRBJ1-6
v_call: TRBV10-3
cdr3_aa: CAISEAGRDNSPLHF
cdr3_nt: TGTGCCATCAGTGAGGCCGGGCGGGATAATTCACCCCTCCACTTT

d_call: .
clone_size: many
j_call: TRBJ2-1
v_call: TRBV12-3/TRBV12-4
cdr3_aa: CASSLPVGYNEQFF
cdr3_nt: TGTGCCAGCAGTTTACCCGTGGGCTACAATGAGCAGTTCTTC

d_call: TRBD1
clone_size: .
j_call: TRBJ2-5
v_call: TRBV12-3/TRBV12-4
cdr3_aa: CASSFAPPGQGYF
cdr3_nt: TGTGCCAGCAGCTTCGCCCCTCCGGGACAGGGGTACTTC

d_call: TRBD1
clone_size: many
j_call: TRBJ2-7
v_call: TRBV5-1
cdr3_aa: CASSLAGTVYEQYF
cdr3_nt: TGCGCCAGCAGCTTGGCCGGGACAGTCTACGAGCAGTACTTC

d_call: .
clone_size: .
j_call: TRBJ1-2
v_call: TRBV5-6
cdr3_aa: CASSQTLNYGYTF
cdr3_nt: TGTGCCAGCAGCCAGACCCTCAACTATGGCTACACCTTC

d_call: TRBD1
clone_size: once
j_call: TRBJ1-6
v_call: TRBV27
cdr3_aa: CASSFSHRPGQGTPLHF
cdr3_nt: TGTGCCAGCAGTTTTTCCCACCGACCTGGACAGGGGACACCCCTCCACTTT

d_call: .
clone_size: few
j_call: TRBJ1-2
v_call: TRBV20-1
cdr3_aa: CSAPPYGYTF
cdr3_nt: TGCAGTGCTCCCCCCTATGGCTACACCTTC

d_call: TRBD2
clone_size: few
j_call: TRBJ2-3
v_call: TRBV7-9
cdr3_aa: CASSLALMTSGGFTDTQYF
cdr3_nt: TGTGCCAGCAGCTTAGCATTGATGACTAGCGGGGGGTTCACAGATACGCAGTATTTT

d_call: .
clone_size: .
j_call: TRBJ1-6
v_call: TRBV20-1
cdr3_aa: CSAPSAGDSPLHF
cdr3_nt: TGCAGTGCCCCCTCCGCGGGGGATTCACCCCTCCACTTT

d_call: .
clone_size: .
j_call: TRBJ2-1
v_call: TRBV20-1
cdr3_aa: CSALRGNEQFF
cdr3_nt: TGCAGTGCGCTCCGGGGGAATGAGCAGTTCTTC

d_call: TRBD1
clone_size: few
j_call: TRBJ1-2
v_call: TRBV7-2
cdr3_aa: CASSLWDRGVYGYTF
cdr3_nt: TGTGCCAGCAGCCTATGGGACAGGGGTGTCTATGGCTACACCTTC

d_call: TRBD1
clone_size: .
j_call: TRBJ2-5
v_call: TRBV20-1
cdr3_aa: CSARQGAETHYF
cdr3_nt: TGCAGTGCTAGACAGGGGGCGGAGACCCATTACTTC

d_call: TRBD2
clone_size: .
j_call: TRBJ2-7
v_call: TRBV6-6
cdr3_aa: CASTQGRLAGAGGEQYF
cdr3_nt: TGTGCCAGCACCCAGGGCCGTCTAGCGGGAGCTGGCGGCGAGCAGTACTTC

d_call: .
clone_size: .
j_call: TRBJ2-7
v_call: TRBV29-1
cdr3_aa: CSVPGTSTYEQYF
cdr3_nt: TGCAGCGTGCCCGGGACTTCTACCTACGAGCAGTACTTC

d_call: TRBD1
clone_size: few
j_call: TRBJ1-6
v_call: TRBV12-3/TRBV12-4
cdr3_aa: CASSSGTGSPLHF
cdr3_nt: TGTGCCAGCAGTTCCGGGACAGGATCACCCCTCCACTTT

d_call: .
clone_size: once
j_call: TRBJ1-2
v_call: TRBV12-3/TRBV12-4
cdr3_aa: CASSFTRLFYDYTF
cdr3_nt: TGTGCCAGCAGTTTCACCAGGCTCTTTTATGACTACACCTTC

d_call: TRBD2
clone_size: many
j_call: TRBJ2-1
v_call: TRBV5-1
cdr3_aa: CASSSLAGGSNEQFF
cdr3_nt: TGCGCCAGCAGCTCATTAGCGGGGGGGAGCAATGAGCAGTTCTTC

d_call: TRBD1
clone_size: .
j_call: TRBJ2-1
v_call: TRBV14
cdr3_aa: CASSQETGVNEQFF
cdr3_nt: TGTGCCAGCAGCCAAGAGACAGGGGTCAATGAGCAGTTCTTC

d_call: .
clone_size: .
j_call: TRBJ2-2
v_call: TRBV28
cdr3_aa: CASSFRTDGGELFF
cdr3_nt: TGTGCCAGCAGTTTCCGGACAGATGGCGGGGAGCTGTTTTTT

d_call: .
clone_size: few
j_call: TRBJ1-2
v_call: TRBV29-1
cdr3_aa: CSVEALYGYTF
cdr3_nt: TGCAGCGTTGAGGCCCTCTATGGCTACACCTTC

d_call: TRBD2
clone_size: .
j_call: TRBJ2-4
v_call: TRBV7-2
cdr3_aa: CASSIAGRLAKNIQYF
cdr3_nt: TGTGCCAGCAGCATAGCGGGAAGACTAGCCAAAAACATTCAGTACTTC

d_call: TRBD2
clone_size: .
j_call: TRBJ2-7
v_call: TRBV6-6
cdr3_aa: CASSWQGLAGQYF
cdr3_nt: TGTGCCAGCAGTTGGCAAGGACTAGCGGGACAGTACTTC

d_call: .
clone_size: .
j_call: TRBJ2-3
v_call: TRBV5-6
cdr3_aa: CASSGFSSSADTQYF
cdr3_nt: TGTGCCAGCAGCGGGTTCTCCTCGAGCGCAGATACGCAGTATTTT

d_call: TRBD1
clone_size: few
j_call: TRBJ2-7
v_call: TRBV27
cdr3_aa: CASSLGGQAPYEQYF
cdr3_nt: TGTGCCAGCAGTTTGGGGGGACAGGCCCCCTACGAGCAGTACTTC

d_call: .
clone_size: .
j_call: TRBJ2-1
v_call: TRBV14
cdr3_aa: CASSQVPNGLASHNEQFF
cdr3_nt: TGTGCCAGCAGCCAAGTTCCCAACGGGCTAGCAAGCCACAATGAGCAGTTCTTC

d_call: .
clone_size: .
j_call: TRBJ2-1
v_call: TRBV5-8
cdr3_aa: CASSLRHRGYNEQFF
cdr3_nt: TGTGCCAGCAGCTTAAGGCATAGGGGGTACAATGAGCAGTTCTTC

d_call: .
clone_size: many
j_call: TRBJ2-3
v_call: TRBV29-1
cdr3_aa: CSVLPQGTDTQYF
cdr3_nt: TGCAGCGTCCTCCCGCAGGGCACAGATACGCAGTATTTT

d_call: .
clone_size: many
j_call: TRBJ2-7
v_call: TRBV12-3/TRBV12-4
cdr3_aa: CASSLRQGGSYEQYF
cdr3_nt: TGTGCCAGCAGTTTACGGCAGGGAGGCTCCTACGAGCAGTACTTC

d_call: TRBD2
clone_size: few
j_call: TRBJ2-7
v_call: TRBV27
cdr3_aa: CASIRLAGGYEQYF
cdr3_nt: TGTGCCAGCATTCGACTAGCGGGAGGGTACGAGCAGTACTTC

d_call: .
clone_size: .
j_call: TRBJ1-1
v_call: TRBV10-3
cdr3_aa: CAISGPGTEAFF
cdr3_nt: TGTGCCATCAGTGGTCCGGGGACTGAAGCTTTCTTT

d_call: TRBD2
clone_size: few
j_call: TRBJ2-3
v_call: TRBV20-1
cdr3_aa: CSARELGGRSDTQYF
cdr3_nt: TGCAGTGCTAGGGAGTTGGGGGGGAGGTCAGATACGCAGTATTTT

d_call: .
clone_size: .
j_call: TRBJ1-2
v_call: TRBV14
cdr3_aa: CASSQGDFRYYGYTF
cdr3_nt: TGTGCCAGCAGCCAAGGGGACTTCCGTTACTATGGCTACACCTTC

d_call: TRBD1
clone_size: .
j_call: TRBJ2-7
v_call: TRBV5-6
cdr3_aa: CASSFLDRAYEQYF
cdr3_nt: TGTGCCAGCAGCTTCCTCGACAGGGCCTACGAGCAGTACTTC

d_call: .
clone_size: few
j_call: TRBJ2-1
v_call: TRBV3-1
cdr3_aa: CASSQVVRSGQFF
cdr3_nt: TGTGCCAGCAGCCAAGTGGTTCGGTCGGGGCAGTTCTTC

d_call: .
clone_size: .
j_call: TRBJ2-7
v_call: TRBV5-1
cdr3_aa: CASSLDRDTSYEQYF
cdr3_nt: TGCGCCAGCAGCCTGGACCGGGACACCTCCTACGAGCAGTACTTC

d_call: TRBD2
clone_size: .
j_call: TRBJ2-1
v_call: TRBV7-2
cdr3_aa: CANPVAGGRYNEQFF
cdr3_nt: TGTGCCAACCCCGTAGCGGGAGGAAGGTACAATGAGCAGTTCTTC

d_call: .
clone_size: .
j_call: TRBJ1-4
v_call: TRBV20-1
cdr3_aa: CSARLGGFEEKLFF
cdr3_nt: TGCAGTGCTAGACTGGGAGGGTTTGAGGAAAAACTGTTTTTT

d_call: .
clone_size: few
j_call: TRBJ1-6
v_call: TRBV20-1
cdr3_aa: CSATGGGRGSPLHF
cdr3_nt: TGCAGTGCTACTGGCGGGGGGCGCGGATCACCCCTCCACTTT

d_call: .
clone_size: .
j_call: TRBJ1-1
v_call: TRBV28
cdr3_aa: CASSFYGENTEAFF
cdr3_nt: TGTGCCAGCAGTTTTTATGGCGAGAACACTGAAGCTTTCTTT

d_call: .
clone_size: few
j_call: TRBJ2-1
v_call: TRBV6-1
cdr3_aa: CASRWFGNEQFF
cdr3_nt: TGTGCCAGCAGGTGGTTCGGCAATGAGCAGTTCTTC

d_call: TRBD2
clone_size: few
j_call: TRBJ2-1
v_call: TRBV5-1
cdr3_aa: CASSSTSGSNEQFF
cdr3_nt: TGCGCCAGCAGTTCAACTAGCGGGAGCAATGAGCAGTTCTTC

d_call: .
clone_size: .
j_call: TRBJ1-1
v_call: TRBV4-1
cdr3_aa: CASSQLERGNAEAFF
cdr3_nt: TGCGCCAGCAGCCAATTGGAGAGGGGGAACGCTGAAGCTTTCTTT

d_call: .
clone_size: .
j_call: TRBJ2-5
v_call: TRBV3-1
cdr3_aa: CASSQVGRETQYF
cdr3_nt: TGTGCCAGCAGCCAAGTGGGACGAGAGACCCAGTACTTC

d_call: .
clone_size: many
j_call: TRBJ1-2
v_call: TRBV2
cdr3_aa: CASSVGPNYGYTF
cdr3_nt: TGTGCCAGCAGTGTAGGACCTAACTATGGCTACACCTTC

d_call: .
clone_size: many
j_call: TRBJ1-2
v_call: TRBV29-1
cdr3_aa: CSVDTSRGYGYTF
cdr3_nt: TGCAGCGTTGACACCTCTCGGGGGTATGGCTACACCTTC

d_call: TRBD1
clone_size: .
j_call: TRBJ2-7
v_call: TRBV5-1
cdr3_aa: CASSPRQGGLDEQYF
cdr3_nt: TGCGCCAGCAGCCCTCGACAGGGCGGATTAGACGAGCAGTACTTC